This T cell receptor beta chain was captured by sequencing in a study of blood T cells in healthy people across ages. Germline V CDR1 and CDR2: SGHRS, YFSETQ. The CDR3 sequence is 14 residues long. Trimming shortened V by 4 bases and J by 2 bases, and 12 bases separated the two germline ends. To note about this clonotype: Antigen specificity is unknown.

Per sample, at least 5.5 micrograms of total RNA were extracted. The second PCR ran about 7 to 12 cycles with a sample-barcoded 5' primer and J-beta primers. Each sample provided no less than 3 million CDR3-containing paired-end reads. TCRdb reprocessed the 5' RACE reads via MiXCR and lists one record per CDR3 protein. This sample yields 1.4 million or so distinct CDR3 sequences, of which roughly 43% are seen a single time; about 4% belongs to the top ten. Study-wide results and caveats: Older individuals had lower TCR beta diversity per million T cells (the decline was roughly linear).

The clonotype comes from a woman aged 18 to 35 in good health. The rearrangement uses TRBV5-1 and TRBJ1-1; tentatively, D is TRBD1 (5 bases). Sequences were obtained from blood. The CDR3 region has the DNA TGCGCCAGCAGCACCCAGACAGAAAACACTGAAGCTTTCTTT. Amino acids: CASSTQTENTEAFF.